The rows below give T cell receptor beta chains drawn from one sample of a study of beta chain features in type 1 diabetes. Sequencing used immunoSEQ multiplex PCR; TCRdb keeps in-frame clones, though not all of them. Of hundreds of thousands of clones detected, around 14% appear once; the ten largest clones hold around 0.03%. Sequences were obtained from naive CD4+ T cells from blood. These receptors originate from a woman in her thirties or forties in good health. The conserved cysteine and the conserved F or W are not part of the CDR3 here.

>TRBJ2-3|TRBV14
ASSLRGGTDTQY
>TRBJ2-2|TRBV6-6
ASSYFVGSNTGELF
>TRBJ1-1|TRBV9
ASSETGTWNTEAF
>TRBJ2-2|TRBV5-1
ASSFKGANTGELF
>TRBJ2-5|TRBV6-1
ASSEHHDSQETQY
>TRBJ2-2|TRBV4-3
ASSQVPGRGAGGELF
>TRBJ1-1|TRBV5-1
ASSPPGTGTDEAF
>TRBJ2-7|TRBV9
ASSVDPGFSYEQY
>TRBJ1-4|TRBV7-9
ASSPGRDGGEKLF
>TRBJ1-2|TRBV7-2
ASSPGTGLPYGYT
>TRBJ2-2|TRBV9
ASSVGPPRNTGELF
>TRBJ2-2|TRBV2
ASRPTGTGELF
>TRBJ1-2|TRBV7-9
ASSPGEWNYGYT
>TRBJ2-1|TRBV4-2
ASSQNLRRDSSYNEQF
>TRBJ2-5|TRBV5-1
ASSLAGTGVYQETQY
>TRBJ2-4|TRBV2
ASWTGSLAKNIQY
>TRBJ2-6|TRBV18
ASSPFEGSGANVLT
>TRBJ2-3|TRBV6-5
ASRTSGAPDTQY
>TRBJ2-7|TRBV7-2
ASSPPRTSAYSYEQY
>TRBJ1-4|TRBV6-5
ASRSGTTNEKLF
>TRBJ1-1|TRBV29-1
SVVRGQADTEAF
>TRBJ1-4|TRBV5-1
ASSGGTGDFGEKLF
>TRBJ1-3|TRBV9
ASSVDSGYTIY
>TRBJ2-2|TRBV21-1
ASSRGGRVRYTGELF
>TRBJ1-3|TRBV6-1
ASSEALGNTIY
>TRBJ2-3|TRBV4-1
ASSQEGRTDTQY
>TRBJ2-7|TRBV6-6
ARREVAGTLSYEQY
>-|TRBV6-6
ASSYLAGDSYEQY
>TRBJ2-7|TRBV6-6
ASRKQQGSYEQY
>TRBJ1-6|TRBV6-5
ASSTGGNSPLH
>TRBJ2-2|TRBV9
ASSVGQANTGELF
>TRBJ1-2|TRBV7-9
ASSSPGWMDRNYGYT
>TRBJ2-3|TRBV7-2
ASSRFTSGGGTDTQY
>TRBJ2-5|TRBV6-6
ASVGSGGYQETQY
>TRBJ2-2|TRBV5-1
ASTPQPSNTGELF
>TRBJ1-5|TRBV7-2
ASNQDSNQPQH
>TRBJ2-7|TRBV6-5
ASSYSAGGFSYEQY
>TRBJ2-4|TRBV12-5
ASAVGATKNIQY
>TRBJ1-4|TRBV7-8
ASSPKGGALNEKLF
>TRBJ2-1|TRBV11-2
ASLLSSYNEQF
>TRBJ1-1|TRBV5-4
ASSPSSLSRVTEAF
>TRBJ1-2|TRBV7-2
ASSSLVRENYGYT
>TRBJ1-5|TRBV2
ASAAEGQRLQPQH
>TRBJ2-1|TRBV5-1
ASSLGTSVQNEQF
>TRBJ2-4|TRBV5-1
ASSLAGDKNIQY